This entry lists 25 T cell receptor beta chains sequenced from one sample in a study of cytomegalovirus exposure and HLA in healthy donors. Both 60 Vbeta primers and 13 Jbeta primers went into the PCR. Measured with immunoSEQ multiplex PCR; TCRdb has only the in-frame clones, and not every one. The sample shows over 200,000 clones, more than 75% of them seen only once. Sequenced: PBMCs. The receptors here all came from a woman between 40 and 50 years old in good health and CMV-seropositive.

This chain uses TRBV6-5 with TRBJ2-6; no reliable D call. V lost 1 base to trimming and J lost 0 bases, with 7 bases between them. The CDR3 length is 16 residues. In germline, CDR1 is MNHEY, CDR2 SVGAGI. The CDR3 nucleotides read TGTGCCAGCAGTTACTTACAGTCCTCTGGGGCCAACGTCCTGACTTTC. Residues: CASSYLQSSGANVLTF.

The CDR3 is CASSVGQGRNGYTF. In DNA, the CDR3 is TGTGCCAGCAGTGTGGGACAGGGGAGAAATGGCTACACCTTC. The chain joins TRBV25-1 to TRBJ1-2; 10 bases map to TRBD1. Trimming at V came to 4 bases and at J to 6 bases, leaving 5 bases not matched to a gene. The CDR3 runs to 14 residues. Germline V gives CDR1 MGHDK, CDR2 SYGVNS.

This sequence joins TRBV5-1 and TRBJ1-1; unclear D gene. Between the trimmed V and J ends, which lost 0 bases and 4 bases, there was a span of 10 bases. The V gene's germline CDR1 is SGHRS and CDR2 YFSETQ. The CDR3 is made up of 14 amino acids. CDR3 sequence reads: CASSLDREGTEAFF. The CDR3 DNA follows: TGCGCCAGCAGCTTGGACCGGGAGGGCACTGAAGCTTTCTTT.

The chain's CDR3 is CASSLDGRGLGYGYTF. In nucleotides, the CDR3 is TGCGCCAGCAGCTTGGACGGCAGGGGGCTTGGGTATGGCTACACCTTC. The chain uses TRBV5-1 and TRBJ1-2, with TRBD1 matching 8 bases. Losses at the gene ends were 0 bases for V and 5 bases for J; bases not matched to a gene: 9. CDR1 is SGHRS and CDR2 is YFSETQ in the germline V gene. The CDR3 runs to 16 residues.

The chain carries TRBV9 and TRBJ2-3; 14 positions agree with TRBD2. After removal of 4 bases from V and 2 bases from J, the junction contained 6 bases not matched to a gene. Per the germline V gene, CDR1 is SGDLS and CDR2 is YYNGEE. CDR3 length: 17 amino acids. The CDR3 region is CASSPRLAGGYTDTQYF. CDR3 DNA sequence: TGTGCCAGCAGCCCGCGACTAGCGGGGGGGTACACAGATACGCAGTATTTT.

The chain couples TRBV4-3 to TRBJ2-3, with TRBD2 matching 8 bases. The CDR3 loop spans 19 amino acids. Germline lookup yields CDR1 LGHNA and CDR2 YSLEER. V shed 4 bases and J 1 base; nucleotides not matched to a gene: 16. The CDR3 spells CASSPRGNGGAGGTDTQYF. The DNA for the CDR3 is TGCGCCAGCAGCCCCAGAGGGAACGGGGGGGCCGGTGGCACAGATACGCAGTATTTT.

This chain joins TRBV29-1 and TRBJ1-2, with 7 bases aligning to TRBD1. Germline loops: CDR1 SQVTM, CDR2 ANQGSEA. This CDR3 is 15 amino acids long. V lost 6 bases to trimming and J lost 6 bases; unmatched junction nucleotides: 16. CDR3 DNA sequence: TGCAGCGTATATCACAGGGGAAGCTCCGGAGATGGCTACACCTTC. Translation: CSVYHRGSSGDGYTF.

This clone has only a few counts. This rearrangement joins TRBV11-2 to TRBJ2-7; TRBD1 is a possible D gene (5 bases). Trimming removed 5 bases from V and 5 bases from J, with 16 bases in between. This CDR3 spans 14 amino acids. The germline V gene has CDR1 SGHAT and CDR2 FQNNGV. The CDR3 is CASSPTQGPDEQYF. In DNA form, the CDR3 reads TGTGCCAGCAGCCCCACCCAGGGTCCAGACGAGCAGTACTTC. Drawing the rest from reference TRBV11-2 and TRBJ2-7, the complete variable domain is EAGVAQSPRYKIIEKRQSVAFWCNPISGHATLYWYQQILGQGPKLLIQFQNNGVVDDSQLPKDRFSAERLKGVDSTLKIQPAKLEDSAVYLCASSPTQGPDEQYFGPGTRLTVT.

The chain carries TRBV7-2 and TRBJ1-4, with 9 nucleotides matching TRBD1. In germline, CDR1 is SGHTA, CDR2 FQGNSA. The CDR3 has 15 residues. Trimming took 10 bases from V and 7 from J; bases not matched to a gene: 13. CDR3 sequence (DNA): TGTGCCACCTCGGGACAGGGACCCCTTGGTGAAAAACTGTTTTTT. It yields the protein CATSGQGPLGEKLFF.

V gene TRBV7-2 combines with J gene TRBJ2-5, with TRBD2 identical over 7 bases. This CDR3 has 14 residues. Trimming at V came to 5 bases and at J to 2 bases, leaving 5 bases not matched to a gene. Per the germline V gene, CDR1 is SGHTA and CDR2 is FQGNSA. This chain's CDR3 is CASSPGTIQETQYF. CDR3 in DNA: TGTGCCAGCAGCCCCGGGACTATTCAAGAGACCCAGTACTTC.

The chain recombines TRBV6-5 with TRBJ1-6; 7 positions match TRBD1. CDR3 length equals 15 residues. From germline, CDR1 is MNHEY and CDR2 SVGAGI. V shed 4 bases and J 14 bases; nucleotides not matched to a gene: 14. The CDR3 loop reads CASSSTSRQGRTLHF. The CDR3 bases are TGTGCCAGCAGTTCCACTTCCCGACAGGGTAGGACCCTCCACTTT.

This chain's CDR3 is CASSFSGSSDTQYF. The CDR3 DNA follows: TGCGCCAGCAGCTTTAGCGGGAGTTCAGATACGCAGTATTTT. The gene calls are TRBV5-1 and TRBJ2-3; the match to TRBD2 covers 9 bases. The CDR3 sequence is 14 residues long. Per the germline V gene, CDR1 is SGHRS and CDR2 is YFSETQ. Losses at the gene ends were 2 bases for V and 4 bases for J; bases not matched to a gene: 2.

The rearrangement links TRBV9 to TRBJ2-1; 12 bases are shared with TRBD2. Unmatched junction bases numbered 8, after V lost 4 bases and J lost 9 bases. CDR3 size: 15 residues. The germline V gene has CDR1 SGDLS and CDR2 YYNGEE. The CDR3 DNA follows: TGTGCCAGCAGCCGTCAGACTAGCGGGAGTGTTGAGCAGTTCTTC. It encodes CASSRQTSGSVEQFF.

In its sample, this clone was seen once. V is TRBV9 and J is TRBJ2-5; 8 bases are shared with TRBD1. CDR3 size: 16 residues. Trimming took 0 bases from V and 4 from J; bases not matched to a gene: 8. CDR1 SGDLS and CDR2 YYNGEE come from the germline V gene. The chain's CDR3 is CASSVAPQTGAETQYF. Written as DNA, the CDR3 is TGTGCCAGCAGCGTAGCCCCACAGACAGGGGCAGAGACCCAGTACTTC.

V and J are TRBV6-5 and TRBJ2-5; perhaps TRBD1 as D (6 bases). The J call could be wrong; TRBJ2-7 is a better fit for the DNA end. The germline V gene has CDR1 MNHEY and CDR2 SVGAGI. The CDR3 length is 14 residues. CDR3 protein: CASSYAGTPYEQYF. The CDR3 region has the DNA TGTGCCAGCAGTTACGCCGGGACACCCTACGAGCAGTACTTC.

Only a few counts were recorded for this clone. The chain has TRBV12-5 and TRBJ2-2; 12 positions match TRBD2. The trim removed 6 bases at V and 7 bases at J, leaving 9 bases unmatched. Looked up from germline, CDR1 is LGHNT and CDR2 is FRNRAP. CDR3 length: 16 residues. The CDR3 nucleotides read TGTGCTAGTGGGTCTAGCGGGAGGGCCTCGGGCGGGGAGCTGTTTTTT. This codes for CASGSSGRASGGELFF.

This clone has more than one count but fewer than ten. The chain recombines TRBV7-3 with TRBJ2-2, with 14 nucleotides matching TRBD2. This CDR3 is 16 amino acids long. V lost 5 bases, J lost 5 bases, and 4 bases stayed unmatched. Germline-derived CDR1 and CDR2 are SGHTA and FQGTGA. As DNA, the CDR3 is TGTGCCAGCAGCAGGGGACTAGCGGGAGCGACCGGGGAGCTGTTTTTT. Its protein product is CASSRGLAGATGELFF.

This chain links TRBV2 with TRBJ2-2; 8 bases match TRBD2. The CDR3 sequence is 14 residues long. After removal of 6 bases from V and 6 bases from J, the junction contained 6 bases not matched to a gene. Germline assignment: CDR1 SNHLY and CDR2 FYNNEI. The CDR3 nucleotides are TGTGCCAGCAGGCGGACTAGCACGCCCGGGGAGCTGTTTTTT. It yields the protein CASRRTSTPGELFF.

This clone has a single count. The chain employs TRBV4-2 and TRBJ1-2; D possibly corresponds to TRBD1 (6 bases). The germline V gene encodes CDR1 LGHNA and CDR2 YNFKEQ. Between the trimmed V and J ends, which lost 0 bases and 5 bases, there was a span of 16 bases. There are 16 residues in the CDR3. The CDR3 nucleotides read TGTGCCAGCAGCCAAGATGTGCGTGGGGGCGCATATGGCTACACCTTC. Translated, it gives CASSQDVRGGAYGYTF.

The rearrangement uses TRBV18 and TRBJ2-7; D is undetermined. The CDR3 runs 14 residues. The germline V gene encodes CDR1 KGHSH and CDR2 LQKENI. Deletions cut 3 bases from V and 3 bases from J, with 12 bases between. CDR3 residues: CASSPAETYYEQYF. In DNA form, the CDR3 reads TGTGCCAGCTCACCCGCAGAGACATACTACGAGCAGTACTTC.

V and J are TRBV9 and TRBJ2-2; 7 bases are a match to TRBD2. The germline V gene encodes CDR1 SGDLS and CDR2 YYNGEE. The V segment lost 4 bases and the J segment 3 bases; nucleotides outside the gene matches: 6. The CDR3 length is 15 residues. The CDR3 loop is CASSPWGGDTGELFF. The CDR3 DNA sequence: TGTGCCAGCAGCCCCTGGGGGGGGGACACCGGGGAGCTGTTTTTT.

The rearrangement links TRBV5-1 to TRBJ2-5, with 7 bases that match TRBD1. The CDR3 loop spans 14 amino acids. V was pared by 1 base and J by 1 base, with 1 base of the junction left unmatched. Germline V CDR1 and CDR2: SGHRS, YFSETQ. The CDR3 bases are TGCGCCAGCAGCTTGAACAGGGGCCAAGAGACCCAGTACTTC. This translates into CASSLNRGQETQYF.

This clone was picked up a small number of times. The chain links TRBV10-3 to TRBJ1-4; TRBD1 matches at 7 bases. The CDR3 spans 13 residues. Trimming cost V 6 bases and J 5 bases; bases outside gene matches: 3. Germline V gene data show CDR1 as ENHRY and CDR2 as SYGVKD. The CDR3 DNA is TGTGCCATCAGAGGGACAGTGAATGAAAAACTGTTTTTT. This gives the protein CAIRGTVNEKLFF.

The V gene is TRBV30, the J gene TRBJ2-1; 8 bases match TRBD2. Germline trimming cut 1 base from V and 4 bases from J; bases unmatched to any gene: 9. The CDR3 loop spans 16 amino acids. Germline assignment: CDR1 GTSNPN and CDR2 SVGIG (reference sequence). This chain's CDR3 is CAWSAHTSGLYNEQFF. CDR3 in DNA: TGTGCCTGGAGTGCGCATACTAGCGGACTTTACAATGAGCAGTTCTTC.

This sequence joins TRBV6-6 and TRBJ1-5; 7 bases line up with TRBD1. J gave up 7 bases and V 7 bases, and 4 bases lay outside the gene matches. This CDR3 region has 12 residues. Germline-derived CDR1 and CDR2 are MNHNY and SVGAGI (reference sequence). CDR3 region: CASTGGEQPQHF. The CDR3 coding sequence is TGTGCCAGCACAGGGGGAGAGCAGCCCCAGCATTTT.